This T cell receptor (beta chain) was recovered during a study of T cells in tumors and immune-related adverse events. V was cut by 1 base and J by 10 bases, with 10 bases left in between. The CDR3 sequence is 13 residues long. Germline lookup yields CDR1 LGHNA and CDR2 YSLEER. Measured with immunoSEQ multiplex PCR; TCRdb has only the in-frame clones, and not every one. The repertoire holds fewer than 25,000 clones, with 80% to 95% as singletons. The chain has TRBV4-3 and TRBJ1-4, with D perhaps TRBD1 (5 bases). This specimen was lymph node tissue, taken from a patient treated with anti-PD-1 therapy. This clonotype originated in a female donor with metastatic renal cell carcinoma. The CDR3 region has the DNA TGCGCCAGCAGCCAAGTCGACCAGGGAAAACTGTTTTTT. Translated, it gives CASSQVDQGKLFF.